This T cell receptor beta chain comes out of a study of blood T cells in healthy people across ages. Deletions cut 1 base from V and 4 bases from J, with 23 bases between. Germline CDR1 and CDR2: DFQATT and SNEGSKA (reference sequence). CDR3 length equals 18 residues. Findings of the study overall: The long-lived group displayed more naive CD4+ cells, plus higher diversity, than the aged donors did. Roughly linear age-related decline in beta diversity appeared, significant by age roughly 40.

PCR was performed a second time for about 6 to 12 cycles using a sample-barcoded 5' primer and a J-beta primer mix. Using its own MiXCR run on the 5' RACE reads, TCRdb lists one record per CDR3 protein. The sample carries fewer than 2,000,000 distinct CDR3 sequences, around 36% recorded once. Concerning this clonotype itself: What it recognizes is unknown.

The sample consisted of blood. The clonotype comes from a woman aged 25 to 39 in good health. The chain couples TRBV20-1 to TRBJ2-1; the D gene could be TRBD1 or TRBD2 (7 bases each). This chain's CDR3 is CSARGATSDLRGYNEQFF. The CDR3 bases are TGCAGTGCTAGAGGGGCTACTAGCGACCTCAGGGGGTACAATGAGCAGTTCTTC.